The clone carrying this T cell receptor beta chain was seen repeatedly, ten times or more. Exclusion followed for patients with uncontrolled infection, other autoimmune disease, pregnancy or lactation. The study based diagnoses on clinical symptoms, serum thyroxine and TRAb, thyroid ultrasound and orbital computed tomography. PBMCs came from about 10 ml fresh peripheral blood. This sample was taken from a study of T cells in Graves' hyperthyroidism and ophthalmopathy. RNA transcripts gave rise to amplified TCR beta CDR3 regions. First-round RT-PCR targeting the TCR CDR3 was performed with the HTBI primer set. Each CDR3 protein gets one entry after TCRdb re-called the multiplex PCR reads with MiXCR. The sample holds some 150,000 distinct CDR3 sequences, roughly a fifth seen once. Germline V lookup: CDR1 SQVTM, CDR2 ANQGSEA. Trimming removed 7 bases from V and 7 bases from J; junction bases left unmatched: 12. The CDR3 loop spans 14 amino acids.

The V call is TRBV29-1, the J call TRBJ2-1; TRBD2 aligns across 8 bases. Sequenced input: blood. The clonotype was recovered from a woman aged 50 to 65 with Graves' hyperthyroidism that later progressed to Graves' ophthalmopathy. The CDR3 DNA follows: TGCAGCGGGGCCGGGGGGGTAGGGGCGAATGAGCAGTTCTTC. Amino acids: CSGAGGVGANEQFF.